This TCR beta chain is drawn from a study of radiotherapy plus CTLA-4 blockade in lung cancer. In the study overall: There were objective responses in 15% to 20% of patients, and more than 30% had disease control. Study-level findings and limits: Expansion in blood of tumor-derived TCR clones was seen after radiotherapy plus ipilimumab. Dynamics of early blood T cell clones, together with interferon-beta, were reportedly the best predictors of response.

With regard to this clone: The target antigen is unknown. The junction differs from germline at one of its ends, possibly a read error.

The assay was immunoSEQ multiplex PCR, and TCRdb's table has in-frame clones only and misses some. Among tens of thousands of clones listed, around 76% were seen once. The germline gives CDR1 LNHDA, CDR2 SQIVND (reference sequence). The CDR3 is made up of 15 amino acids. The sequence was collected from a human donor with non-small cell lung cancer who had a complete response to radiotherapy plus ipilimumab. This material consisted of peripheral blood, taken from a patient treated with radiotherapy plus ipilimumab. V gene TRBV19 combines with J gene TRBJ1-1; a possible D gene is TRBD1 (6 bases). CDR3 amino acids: CASRIGGHLNTEAFF. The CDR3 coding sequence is TGTGCCAGTAGGATAGGGGGACACCTGAACACTGAAGCTTTCTTT.